This paragraph covers one TCR beta chain sequence. What it recognizes is unknown. The PCR used 60 V beta and 13 J beta primers. Assay used: immunoSEQ multiplex PCR; TCRdb lists only in-frame clones, some missing. Of some 99,000 clones listed, over 80% are singletons. The sample comes from a study of glioma-infiltrating T cells after dendritic cell vaccination. Overall study: Between about 2002 and 2012, patients got autologous tumor lysate-pulsed dendritic cell vaccines. Notes on the study in general: The cohort had few patients with full blood and tumor sets.

Time point of the sample: after dendritic cell vaccination, including at tumor progression/relapse. Only patients with spare fresh-frozen tumor and over two years of follow-up were included. The CDR3 length is 14 residues. Between the trimmed V and J ends, which lost 6 bases and 1 base, there was a span of 13 bases. Germline V gene lookup returns CDR1 WSHSY and CDR2 SAAADI. This TCR was sampled from a human donor with glioblastoma. The specimen comprised blood, sampled after dendritic cell vaccination. This sequence joins TRBV10-2 and TRBJ2-7; the D gene is possibly TRBD1 (6 bases). In DNA, the CDR3 is TGCGCCAGCAGAACGACAGGAACGTCCTACGAGCAGTACTTC. As protein: CASRTTGTSYEQYF.